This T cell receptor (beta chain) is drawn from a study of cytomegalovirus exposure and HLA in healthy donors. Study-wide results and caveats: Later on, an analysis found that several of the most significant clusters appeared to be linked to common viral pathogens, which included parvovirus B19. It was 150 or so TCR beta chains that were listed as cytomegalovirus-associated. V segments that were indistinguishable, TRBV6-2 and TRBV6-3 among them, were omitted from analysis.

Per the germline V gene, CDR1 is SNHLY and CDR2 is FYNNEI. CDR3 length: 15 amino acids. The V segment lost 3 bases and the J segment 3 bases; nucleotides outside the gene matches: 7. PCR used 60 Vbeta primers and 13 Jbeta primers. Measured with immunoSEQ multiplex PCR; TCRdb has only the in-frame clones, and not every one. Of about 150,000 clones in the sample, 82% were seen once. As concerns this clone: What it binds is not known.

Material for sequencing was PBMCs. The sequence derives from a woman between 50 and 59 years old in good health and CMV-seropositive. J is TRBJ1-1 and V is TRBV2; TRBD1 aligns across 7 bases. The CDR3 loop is CASSDPHRGDTEAFF. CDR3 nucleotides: TGTGCCAGCAGTGATCCCCACAGGGGAGACACTGAAGCTTTCTTT.